What follows describes a single T cell receptor (beta chain). These data come from a study of circulating and synovial CD4+ cells in juvenile arthritis. TCRdb's table, derived via immunoSEQ multiplex PCR, lists solely in-frame clones and lacks some. The top ten hold 0.6% to 0.75% of the sample, which has some 16,000 clones, about 90% seen once. The V gene lost 6 bases and the J gene lost 0 bases, with 6 bases spanning the gap. Germline CDR1 and CDR2: LNHDA and SQIVND (reference sequence). CDR3 length: 14 amino acids. The clonotype was recovered from a human donor with juvenile idiopathic arthritis. V usage is TRBV19 and J usage is TRBJ2-6; D gene unclear. Sequencing input: CD4+ T cells from blood. CDR3 in DNA: TGTGCCAGTAGGAGGAGCTCTGGGGCCAACGTCCTGACTTTC. Its translation is CASRRSSGANVLTF.